These T cell receptor beta chains were read from a single sample in a study of T-cell memory formation after mild COVID-19. TCRdb passed the 5' RACE reads through MiXCR, listing each CDR3 protein once. The data show 250,000 or so distinct CDR3 sequences, with around 10% seen just once and approximately 20% held by the top ten. Sequenced input: PBMCs or a T cell subset sorted from them (not recorded which). Every receptor here comes from a man aged 18 to 30 who had mild COVID-19 (a few samples of this study predate the infection). Cell type and time point are not known. The CDR3 runs from the conserved cysteine through the conserved F or W. D genes are given only for firm matches. The size field is filled for only some rows; it gives once, few, many or a size class.

v_call	d_call	clone_size	j_call	cdr3_nt	cdr3_aa
TRBV6-1	NA	few	TRBJ1-1	TGTGCCAGCAGTGAAGTAGCAGGGCCAACTGAAGCTTTCTTT	CASSEVAGPTEAFF
TRBV2	NA	many	TRBJ1-4	TGTGCCAGCACTTACACGGGCGGAAAACTGTTTTTT	CASTYTGGKLFF
TRBV2	TRBD1	once	TRBJ1-1	TGTGCCAGCACCCAAGAGGGACAGGGGCAAACTGAAGCTTTCTTT	CASTQEGQGQTEAFF
TRBV7-3	NA	few	TRBJ2-5	TGTGCCAGCAGCTTGAATGGTATCGAGACCCAGTACTTC	CASSLNGIETQYF
TRBV10-3	NA	NA	TRBJ2-5	TGTGCCATCAAAATTGAGGAGACCCAGTACTTC	CAIKIEETQYF
TRBV4-3	NA	few	TRBJ2-1	TGCGCCAGCAGCCACGGACGGCATGACAATGAGCAGTTCTTC	CASSHGRHDNEQFF
TRBV24-1	TRBD1	NA	TRBJ2-5	TGTGCCACCAGTGACCCGGGACAGGGCCAAGAGACCCAGTACTTC	CATSDPGQGQETQYF
TRBV7-9	TRBD1	few	TRBJ2-3	TGTGCCAGCAGACCGGACAGGGGTGAAACAGATACGCAGTATTTT	CASRPDRGETDTQYF
TRBV25-1	TRBD2	NA	TRBJ2-2	TGTGCCAGCAGGCCGGGACCGGGAGGCGGGGAGCTGTTTTTT	CASRPGPGGGELFF
TRBV6-2/TRBV6-3	TRBD1	NA	TRBJ2-1	TGTGCCAGCAGTTACCACCGGGACAGGGGGTCCCCGGAGCAGTTCTTC	CASSYHRDRGSPEQFF
TRBV3-1	NA	few	TRBJ2-7	TGTGCCAGCAGCCAAGGCCCGGGTACCTACGAGCAGTACTTC	CASSQGPGTYEQYF
TRBV4-1	NA	NA	TRBJ1-5	TGCGCCAGCAGCCTTTATATGTCAGGCAATCAGCCCCAGCATTTT	CASSLYMSGNQPQHF
TRBV7-9	NA	NA	TRBJ1-1	TGTGCCAGCAGCTCGCGGACGGAAGCTTTCTTT	CASSSRTEAFF
TRBV7-2	NA	NA	TRBJ1-5	TGTGCCAGCAGCTACCGGGACTGGTACGATAGCAATCAGCCCCAGCATTTT	CASSYRDWYDSNQPQHF
TRBV23-1	NA	many	TRBJ2-1	TGCGCCAGCAGTCAATCGGGACGGGGAAATGAGCAGTTCTTC	CASSQSGRGNEQFF
TRBV10-3	NA	few	TRBJ1-1	TGTGCCATCACTGGACAGATGAACACTGAAGCTTTCTTT	CAITGQMNTEAFF
TRBV5-1	NA	NA	TRBJ1-3	TGCGCCAGCAGCGAGGACCCGAACTCTGGAAACACCATATATTTT	CASSEDPNSGNTIYF
TRBV10-3	NA	NA	TRBJ1-2	TGTGCCATCAGTGAGTGGGGAGGTGATGGCTACACCTTC	CAISEWGGDGYTF
TRBV12-3/TRBV12-4	NA	many	TRBJ1-5	TGTGCCAGCAGTTTAGGGGGTCAGCCCCAGCATTTT	CASSLGGQPQHF
TRBV10-3	NA	few	TRBJ1-1	TGTGCCATCAGTGTGGCCGTAGGCACTGAAGCTTTCTTT	CAISVAVGTEAFF
TRBV10-3	TRBD1	NA	TRBJ2-2	TGTGCCATAGACAGCCCGGGACAGGGAACGAACGAGCTGTTTTTT	CAIDSPGQGTNELFF
TRBV7-9	NA	few	TRBJ1-1	TGTGCCAGCAGCGCGGGACCCATGAACACTGAAGCTTTCTTT	CASSAGPMNTEAFF
TRBV20-1	NA	few	TRBJ2-3	TGCAGTGCTAGGGGACACACAGATACGCAGTATTTT	CSARGHTDTQYF
TRBV5-1	NA	NA	TRBJ2-3	TGCGCCAGCAGCTTGACCAGGGGAGGGGATACGCAGTATTTT	CASSLTRGGDTQYF
TRBV5-1	NA	many	TRBJ2-2	TGCGCCAGCAGCTTTCCCGACGGGGAGCTGTTTTTT	CASSFPDGELFF
TRBV7-3	TRBD1	NA	TRBJ2-5	TGTGCCAGCAGCTTCGGACCGGGACAGGGGGCTGAGACCCAGTACTTC	CASSFGPGQGAETQYF
TRBV20-1	NA	NA	TRBJ1-1	TGCAGTGCTAGAGATCTGGGTACCGCCCGGACGAACACTGAAGCTTTCTTT	CSARDLGTARTNTEAFF
TRBV6-5	TRBD1	many	TRBJ2-7	TGTGCCAGCAGCTCGGACAGGGGATACGAGCAGTACTTC	CASSSDRGYEQYF
TRBV6-2/TRBV6-3	NA	many	TRBJ2-3	TGTGCCAGCAGTCCTGCGGGGTCGACAGATACGCAGTATTTT	CASSPAGSTDTQYF
TRBV27	NA	NA	TRBJ1-6	TGTGCCAGCAGTACCCCCGGCGGACGGGGCAATTCACCCCTCCACTTT	CASSTPGGRGNSPLHF
TRBV7-2	TRBD1	NA	TRBJ1-6	TGTGCCAGCAGCCCTGTAAGGGGGCAGGGTAGCTCACCCCTCCACTTT	CASSPVRGQGSSPLHF
TRBV7-7	TRBD1	NA	TRBJ1-4	TGTGCTAGCAGCCCGACAGGGGGGAATGAAAAACTGTTTTTT	CASSPTGGNEKLFF
TRBV7-2	TRBD1	many	TRBJ1-1	TGTGCCAGCAGTTCTACAGGGGGCTTGTACACTGAAGCTTTCTTT	CASSSTGGLYTEAFF
TRBV10-2	TRBD1	NA	TRBJ2-5	TGCGCCAGCACCGACAGGGCCCTACAAGAGACCCAGTACTTC	CASTDRALQETQYF
TRBV20-1	NA	many	TRBJ2-2	TGCAGTGCTAGAGCCGGGACCCTAGTTGGGGAGCTGTTTTTT	CSARAGTLVGELFF
TRBV5-1	NA	NA	TRBJ2-2	TGCGCCAGCAGCTGGACAGCCGGGGAGCTGTTTTTT	CASSWTAGELFF
TRBV5-1	NA	many	TRBJ1-1	TGTGCCAGCAGCTTGAGGGGTAACACTGAAGCTTTCTTT	CASSLRGNTEAFF
TRBV20-1	TRBD1	NA	TRBJ2-6	TGCAGTGCTAGGGGACAGCACTCTGGGGCCAACGTCCTGACTTTC	CSARGQHSGANVLTF